This TCR beta chain is drawn from a study of a mutant IDH1 vaccine in newly diagnosed glioma. Study-wide context: The start of vaccination came 4-6 weeks after radiotherapy alone, or with temozolomide cycles. The earlier regimen, radiotherapy, temozolomide, or both, was most often both. The study's findings and limits: Pseudoprogression appeared independent of alterations in top peripheral clonotypes. Among all patients, vaccine-induced immune responses occurred in 85% to 95%.

Time point reported: week 5, during vaccination. Every vaccination contained 300 ug of the mutant IDH1 20-mer peptide and was paired with topical imiquimod. The CDR3 has 14 amino acids. The V end was cut by 7 bases, the J end by 11 bases, with 21 bases between. CDR1 MNHEY and CDR2 SVGAGI come from the germline V gene. Using immunoSEQ multiplex PCR, the repertoire was profiled, and TCRdb retains in-frame clones only, with some absent. The sample consists of 56,000 or so clones, roughly 73% of them appearing once. This clone appeared once. Its target is unknown. Sequences were derived from PBMCs, sampled from a glioma patient whose treatment included an IDH1 peptide vaccine. The chain has TRBV6-5 and TRBJ1-5; D might be TRBD1 (6 bases). The source is a woman aged 40 to 49 with glioma. CDR3 nucleotide sequence: TGTGCCAGCACACCCCCGGGGGGCGGACAGTCCCAGCATTTT. The encoded protein is CASTPPGGGQSQHF.